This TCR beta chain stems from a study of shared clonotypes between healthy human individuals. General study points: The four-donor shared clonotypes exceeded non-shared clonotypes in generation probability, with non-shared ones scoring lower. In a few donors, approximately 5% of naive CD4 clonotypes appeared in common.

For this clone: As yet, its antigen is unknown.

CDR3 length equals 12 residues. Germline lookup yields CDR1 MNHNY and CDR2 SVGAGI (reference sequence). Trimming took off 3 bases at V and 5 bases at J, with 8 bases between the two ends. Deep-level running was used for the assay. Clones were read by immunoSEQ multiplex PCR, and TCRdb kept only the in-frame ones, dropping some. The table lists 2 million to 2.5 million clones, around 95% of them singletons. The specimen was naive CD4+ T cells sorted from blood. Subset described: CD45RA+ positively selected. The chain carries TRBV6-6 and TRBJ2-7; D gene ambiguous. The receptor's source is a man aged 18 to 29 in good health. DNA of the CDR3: TGTGCCAGCAGTTATCCGAGCCACGAGCAGTACTTC. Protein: CASSYPSHEQYF.